The 18 T cell receptor beta chains below all came from one sample that was sequenced in a study of a mutant IDH1 vaccine in newly diagnosed glioma. The time point was: week 47, end of study. Alongside topical imiquimod, each dose of vaccine comprised 300 ug of mutant IDH1 20-mer peptide. The repertoire was sequenced with immunoSEQ multiplex PCR; TCRdb's copy has only in-frame clones and lacks some. The sample includes approximately 12,000 clones, over 75% seen only once; the top ten take 18%. No antigen has been assigned to these receptors. Source: PBMCs, taken from a glioma patient whose treatment included an IDH1 peptide vaccine. These TCRs come from a man in his thirties or forties with glioma.

The chain uses TRBV6-1 and TRBJ2-5; perhaps TRBD1 as D (6 bases). The V and J ends lost 6 bases and 4 bases respectively, with 12 bases between them. Germline CDR1 and CDR2: MNHNS and SASEGT. The CDR3 consists of 13 residues. This CDR3 reads CASSRGLPETQYF. CDR3 coding DNA: TGTGCCAGCAGCAGGGGTTTACCAGAGACCCAGTACTTC.

The chain recombines TRBV19 with TRBJ2-7; TRBD2 aligns across 9 bases. Looked up from germline, CDR1 is LNHDA and CDR2 is SQIVND (reference sequence). Trimming took 5 bases from V and 4 from J; bases not matched to a gene: 12. The CDR3 extends over 16 amino acids. CDR3 protein: CASSGGIAGALYEQYF. The CDR3 coding sequence is TGTGCCAGTAGTGGGGGGATAGCGGGAGCTCTATACGAGCAGTACTTC.

V and J are TRBV4-1 and TRBJ2-2; no reliable D call. Germline CDR1 reads MGHRA; CDR2 reads YSYEKL. The CDR3 is made up of 16 amino acids. The ends were cut back, 2 bases at V and 0 bases at J, with 10 bases in the middle. The CDR3 nucleotides read TGCGCCAGCAGCCAATGGATCACCACGAACACCGGGGAGCTGTTTTTT. Its protein is CASSQWITTNTGELFF.

CDR3 nucleotides: TGTGCCTGGAGTGGCCTAGCGGGAGGGCTCACAGATACGCAGTATTTT. Its protein is CAWSGLAGGLTDTQYF. This sequence joins TRBV30 and TRBJ2-3; TRBD2 agrees at 12 bases. The J segment lost 2 bases and the V segment lost 1 base, leaving 4 bases of the junction unmatched. This CDR3 region has 16 residues. Germline assignment: CDR1 GTSNPN and CDR2 SVGIG (reference sequence).

This chain joins TRBV7-8 and TRBJ2-7; D might be TRBD2 (5 bases). Trimming left V 4 bases short and J 3 bases short, with 13 bases between. Germline lookup yields CDR1 SGHVS and CDR2 FQNEAQ. CDR3 length equals 14 residues. The CDR3 is CASSSPEAGYEQYF. CDR3 nucleotide sequence: TGTGCCAGCAGCTCCCCCGAGGCGGGCTACGAGCAGTACTTC.

In DNA form, the CDR3 reads TGTGCCAGTAGCCCGGGGGGACAGGGAGGCGAGCAGTACTTC. It specifies CASSPGGQGGEQYF. The gene calls are TRBV19 and TRBJ2-7; 9 nucleotides match TRBD1. The CDR3 spans 14 residues. After removal of 6 bases from V and 6 bases from J, the junction contained 9 bases not matched to a gene. Germline loops: CDR1 LNHDA, CDR2 SQIVND (reference sequence).

This clone is classed as large. Within the sample, other DNA sequences also encode this same CDR3. The gene calls are TRBV7-2 and TRBJ1-2, with a tentative D call TRBD1 (5 bases). Trimming pared 1 base from V and 2 bases from J, leaving 5 bases between. The CDR3 spans 13 residues. Per the germline V gene, CDR1 is SGHTA and CDR2 is FQGNSA. CDR3 DNA: TGTGCCAGCAGCTTAGGGGACAACTATGGCTACACCTTC. It translates to CASSLGDNYGYTF.

The chain carries TRBV7-9 and TRBJ1-1, with D perhaps matching TRBD1 (5 bases). Deletions cut 0 bases from V and 3 bases from J, with 5 bases between. CDR1 and CDR2 (germline): SEHNR, FQNEAQ (reference sequence). This CDR3 is built from 13 residues. DNA of the CDR3: TGTGCCAGCAGCTTAGCGGGGGACACTGAAGCTTTCTTT. Its translation: CASSLAGDTEAFF.

The chain carries TRBV7-9 and TRBJ1-1; maybe TRBD1 (5 bases). CDR3 length: 15 residues. Germline V gene sequence: CDR1 SEHNR, CDR2 FQNEAQ (reference sequence). V was clipped by 1 base and J by 3 bases, with 12 bases between them. CDR3 nucleotides: TGTGCCAGCAGCTTAGTTTCAGGGACGGACACTGAAGCTTTCTTT. Its translation is CASSLVSGTDTEAFF.

This chain uses TRBV5-1 with TRBJ2-1; TRBD1 matches 11 bases. The CDR3 extends over 15 amino acids. The trim removed 2 bases at V and 5 bases at J, leaving 3 bases unmatched. Germline lookup yields CDR1 SGHRS and CDR2 YFSETQ. The DNA for the CDR3 is TGCGCCAGCAGCTTAGGGACAGGGGGGCACAATGAGCAGTTCTTC. This gives the protein CASSLGTGGHNEQFF.

The rearrangement links TRBV14 to TRBJ1-5; D gene uncertain. This CDR3 spans 19 amino acids. CDR1 and CDR2 from the germline V gene are SGHDN and FVKESK. V was cut by 0 bases and J by 0 bases, with 18 bases left in between. Here the CDR3 reads CASSQDLDPVRSSNQPQHF. Written as DNA, the CDR3 is TGTGCCAGCAGCCAAGATCTAGACCCCGTGAGGAGTAGCAATCAGCCCCAGCATTTT.

The chain employs TRBV5-1 and TRBJ2-3, with D perhaps TRBD2 (6 bases). This CDR3 spans 13 amino acids. Germline CDR1 reads SGHRS; CDR2 reads YFSETQ. Trimming removed 4 bases at V and 3 bases at J, with 9 bases between. CDR3 nucleotide sequence: TGCGCCAGCAGCAGGCGGGAAACAGATACGCAGTATTTT. It codes for CASSRRETDTQYF. The variable domain in full, with the rest retrieved from reference TRBV5-1 and TRBJ2-3, is KAGVTQTPRYLIKTRGQQVTLSCSPISGHRSVSWYQQTPGQGLQFLFEYFSETQRNKGNFPGRFSGRQFSNSRSEMNVSTLELGDSALYLCASSRRETDTQYFGPGTRLTVL.

This clone was detected only a few times. The chain recombines TRBV7-9 with TRBJ2-3, with D unresolved. This CDR3 region has 16 residues. CDR1 and CDR2 from the germline V gene are SEHNR and FQNEAQ (reference sequence). Trimming removed 5 bases at V and 1 base at J, with 16 bases between. The CDR3 nucleotides are TGTGCCAGCAGCCCAACGGCTGGGAAGGGCACAGATACGCAGTATTTT. Amino acid sequence: CASSPTAGKGTDTQYF.

The chain is built from TRBV11-2 and TRBJ2-2; D not certain. The CDR3 contains 13 residues. CDR1 is SGHAT and CDR2 is FQNNGV in the germline V gene. The ends were cut back, 5 bases at V and 1 base at J, with 5 bases in the middle. The CDR3 here is CASSTLNTGELFF. The CDR3 DNA is TGTGCCAGCAGCACATTGAACACCGGGGAGCTGTTTTTT. The full variable domain, rest sourced from reference TRBV11-2 and TRBJ2-2, is EAGVAQSPRYKIIEKRQSVAFWCNPISGHATLYWYQQILGQGPKLLIQFQNNGVVDDSQLPKDRFSAERLKGVDSTLKIQPAKLEDSAVYLCASSTLNTGELFFGEGSRLTVL.

V and J are TRBV14 and TRBJ2-7, with 7 bases that match TRBD2. The V gene's germline CDR1 is SGHDN and CDR2 FVKESK. J lost 7 bases, V lost 2 bases, and 5 bases had no gene match. This CDR3 contains 13 residues. The CDR3 DNA is TGTGCCAGCAGCCAAACCCTCGGGGGGGAGCAGTACTTC. Encoded protein: CASSQTLGGEQYF.

V usage is TRBV11-3 and J usage is TRBJ2-7; D possibly corresponds to TRBD1 (6 bases). Deletions cut 5 bases from V and 10 bases from J, with 12 bases between. Looked up from germline, CDR1 is SGHNT and CDR2 is YENEEA. The CDR3 covers 11 residues. The CDR3 spells CASSAGQYQYF. CDR3 nucleotide sequence: TGTGCCAGCAGCGCCGGACAGTATCAGTACTTC.

This clone was counted a few times. The rearrangement links TRBV10-1 to TRBJ1-2, with 8 positions matching TRBD1. Germline trimming cut 0 bases from V and 5 bases from J; bases unmatched to any gene: 14. There are 18 residues in the CDR3. Germline assignment: CDR1 WNHNN and CDR2 SYGVQD (reference sequence). CDR3 sequence: CASSESPGTGVRNYGYTF. CDR3 DNA: TGCGCCAGCAGTGAGTCGCCCGGGACAGGAGTCCGAAATTATGGCTACACCTTC.

In its sample, this clone was seen once. The genes are TRBV5-5 and TRBJ2-1; possible D gene TRBD1, 6 bases. V was clipped by 6 bases and J by 2 bases, with 15 bases between them. CDR3 length: 15 amino acids. Germline assignment: CDR1 SGHKS and CDR2 YYEKEE (reference sequence). The CDR3 coding sequence is TGTGCCAGCACCCGTAGCCAGGGGCCCTACAATGAGCAGTTCTTC. Amino acids: CASTRSQGPYNEQFF.